The present T cell receptor (beta chain) was sequenced within a study of T cells in Graves' hyperthyroidism and ophthalmopathy. Points from the study as a whole: Most thyroid clonotypes expanded above 0.001 were also detected in blood. Separation of ophthalmopathy from stable hyperthyroidism was achieved by a 13 V-J model.

The CDR3 runs to 15 residues. Germline values: CDR1 SGHTA, CDR2 FQGNSA. The V end lost 6 bases, the J end lost 4 bases, and 19 bases lay between the germline ends. Researchers barred patients who had uncontrolled infection, other autoimmune disease, pregnancy or lactation. Diagnosis rested on symptoms, serum thyroxine and TRAb, thyroid ultrasound, and orbital computed tomography. From RNA transcripts, TCR beta CDR3 regions were amplified. TCR CDR3 regions were first amplified by RT-PCR with HTBI primers. TCRdb called the multiplex PCR reads again in MiXCR, with one record for every CDR3 protein. The sample has almost 600,000 distinct CDR3 sequences, roughly 50% seen once. This clonotype was counted a few times. Its antigen is undetermined.

Sample: peripheral blood or thyroid tissue (not recorded which). The rearrangement uses TRBV7-2 and TRBJ2-7; D possibly uses TRBD1 or TRBD2 (5 bases each). The sequence was collected from a woman younger than 30 with Graves' hyperthyroidism. Here the CDR3 DNA reads TGTGCCAGCAGTCTTTGGGGGAAGGGTAGGTACGAGCAGTACTTC. Amino acids: CASSLWGKGRYEQYF.